Shown below are 12 T cell receptor beta chains from a single sample sequenced in a study of T cell responses to AZD1222 COVID-19 vaccine. Here immunoSEQ multiplex PCR was the method, and the copy in TCRdb shows in-frame clones only, minus some. The sample has approximately 130,000 clones, around 89% seen once. Specimen: peripheral blood, collected 28 days after the second AZD1222 dose. These receptors all come from an adult who received the AZD1222 COVID-19 vaccine.

The chain employs TRBV13 and TRBJ1-1, with a weak D call TRBD1 (6 bases). V lost 2 bases, J lost 4 bases, and 14 bases lay in between. The V gene's germline CDR1 is PRHDT and CDR2 FYEKMQ (reference sequence). The CDR3 is made up of 15 amino acids. The CDR3 bases are TGTGCCAGCAGCTTATTCTGGGGGGCGGCCACTGAAGCTTTCTTT. Protein sequence: CASSLFWGAATEAFF.

V and J are TRBV15 and TRBJ2-2; D tentatively reads TRBD1 or TRBD2 (5 bases each). The germline V and J ends were trimmed by 1 base and 5 bases, with 8 bases remaining between them. Germline CDR1 is LNHNV and CDR2 is YYDKDF (reference sequence). CDR3 length: 14 amino acids. The DNA for the CDR3 is TGTGCCACCAGCAGAGTTTGGGGGACCGGGGAGCTGTTTTTT. It codes for CATSRVWGTGELFF.

The V and J genes are TRBV5-6 and TRBJ1-1; TRBD1 is a possible D gene (6 bases). The V gene's germline CDR1 is SGHDT and CDR2 YYEEEE. Trimming left V 4 bases short and J 0 bases short, with 16 bases between. CDR3 length: 16 residues. The CDR3 coding sequence is TGTGCCAGCAGCCCCGAGAAGGGGACAATGAACACTGAAGCTTTCTTT. Translated, it gives CASSPEKGTMNTEAFF.

This clone came up once. This sequence joins TRBV3-1 (or the pseudogene TRBV3-2) and TRBJ1-2, with D tentatively TRBD1 (5 bases). The germline gives CDR1 LGHDT, CDR2 YNNKEL (reference sequence). The V and J ends lost 0 bases and 8 bases respectively, with 10 bases between them. The CDR3 runs to 13 residues. The DNA for the CDR3 is TGTGCCAGCAGCCAAGATTATGGGGGAGGCTACACCTTC. Translated: CASSQDYGGGYTF.

The chain links TRBV9 to TRBJ2-4; D is unclear. Deletions cut 4 bases from V and 9 bases from J, with 17 bases between. This CDR3 is 14 amino acids long. Per the germline V gene, CDR1 is SGDLS and CDR2 is YYNGEE. The CDR3 loop reads CASSSREGSIIQYF. The CDR3 DNA reads as TGTGCCAGCAGCTCTAGGGAAGGGTCAATCATTCAGTACTTC.

The rearrangement uses TRBV11-2 and TRBJ2-2; TRBD2 matches 11 bases. The CDR3 has 15 amino acids. Germline V gene data show CDR1 as SGHAT and CDR2 as FQNNGV. Trimming removed 3 bases from V and 5 bases from J; junction bases left unmatched: 2. CDR3 residues: CASSFSGGATGELFF. In DNA, the CDR3 is TGTGCCAGCAGCTTTAGCGGGGGGGCGACCGGGGAGCTGTTTTTT.

The CDR3 is CAWSSPAGNQPQHF. The CDR3 DNA reads TGTGCCTGGAGTTCCCCCGCTGGGAATCAGCCCCAGCATTTT. The genes are TRBV30 and TRBJ1-5; D unresolved. Germline lookup yields CDR1 GTSNPN and CDR2 SVGIG (reference sequence). V dropped 2 bases and J dropped 4 bases, with 12 bases sitting between them. The length of the CDR3 is 14 residues.

The chain carries TRBV6-2 or TRBV6-3 and TRBJ1-1; a possible D gene is TRBD1 (5 bases). Trimming left V 4 bases short and J 3 bases short, with 15 bases between. There are 15 residues in the CDR3. The germline V gene has CDR1 MNHEY and CDR2 SVGEGT. CDR3 sequence: CASSSDTSMDTEAFF. The CDR3, as DNA: TGTGCCAGCAGTTCGGACACCTCCATGGACACTGAAGCTTTCTTT.

This clone occurred many times. The chain recombines TRBV18 with TRBJ1-3; D unclear. CDR1 is KGHSH and CDR2 is LQKENI in the germline V gene. This CDR3 comprises 13 residues. With 3 bases removed from V and 6 bases from J, the gap between germline ends came to 9 bases. The CDR3 bases are TGTGCCAGCTCACCGCCCCGGGAAAACACCATATATTTT. Translated: CASSPPRENTIYF.

The chain joins TRBV18 to TRBJ1-1, with D possibly being TRBD1 (6 bases). V was shortened by 5 bases and J by 2 bases, with 12 bases between the two germline ends. CDR1 and CDR2 (germline): KGHSH, LQKENI. This CDR3 is 14 amino acids long. The CDR3 loop reads CASSATGFNTEAFF. DNA for the CDR3: TGTGCCAGCTCAGCGACAGGATTCAACACTGAAGCTTTCTTT.

The count of this clone is one. The chain is built from TRBV13 and TRBJ1-3; D perhaps matches TRBD1 (5 bases). The V gene lost 5 bases and the J gene lost 0 bases, with 14 bases spanning the gap. This CDR3 is 16 amino acids long. Looked up from germline, CDR1 is PRHDT and CDR2 is FYEKMQ (reference sequence). DNA for the CDR3: TGTGCCAGCAGCGCCTCGGACGGGACCTCTGGAAACACCATATATTTT. Protein: CASSASDGTSGNTIYF.

CDR3 in DNA: TGTGCCTGGAGTCGGCAGGGGACCGGGGAGCTGTTTTTT. This encodes CAWSRQGTGELFF. The rearrangement links TRBV30 to TRBJ2-2, with D tentatively TRBD1 (6 bases). V dropped 2 bases and J dropped 5 bases, with 9 bases sitting between them. CDR1 GTSNPN and CDR2 SVGIG come from the germline V gene (reference sequence). The CDR3 length is 13 residues.